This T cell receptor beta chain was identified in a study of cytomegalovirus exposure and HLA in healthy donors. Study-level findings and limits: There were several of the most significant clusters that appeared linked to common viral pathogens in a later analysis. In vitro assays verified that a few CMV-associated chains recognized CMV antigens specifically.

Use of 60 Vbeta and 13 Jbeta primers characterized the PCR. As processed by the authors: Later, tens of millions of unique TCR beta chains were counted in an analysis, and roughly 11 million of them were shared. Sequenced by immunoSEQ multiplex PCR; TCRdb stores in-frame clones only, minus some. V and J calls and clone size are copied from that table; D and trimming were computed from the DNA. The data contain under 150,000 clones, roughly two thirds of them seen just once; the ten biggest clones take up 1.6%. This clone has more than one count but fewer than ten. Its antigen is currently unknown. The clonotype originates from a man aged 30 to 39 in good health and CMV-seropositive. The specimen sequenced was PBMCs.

CDR3 amino acids: CASSLWSTERYGYTF. The CDR3 region has the DNA TGTGCCAGCAGCTTATGGTCGACAGAGCGCTATGGCTACACCTTC. The V call is TRBV7-9, the J call TRBJ1-2; possibly TRBD1 for D (5 bases). CDR3 length: 15 amino acids. V lost 2 bases and J lost 4, with 14 bases in between. The germline V gene encodes CDR1 SEHNR and CDR2 FQNEAQ (reference sequence).